This T cell receptor beta chain stems from a study of Graves' ophthalmopathy and Graves' hyperthyroidism. Study background: The blood sample was drawn at first diagnosis and before any treatment. The study's findings and limits: Classification of ophthalmopathy versus stable hyperthyroidism by a 13-signature model yielded about 88% sensitivity and about 83% specificity. The study's model predicted ophthalmopathy progression at about 68% sensitivity and about 72% specificity.

This clonotype was counted at least ten times. Its specificity is not known. V lost 2 bases and J lost 0; bases outside the gene matches: 10. Germline V CDR1 and CDR2: MNHEY, SVGAGI. This CDR3 comprises 17 residues. Amplification of the TCR beta CDR3 regions used RNA transcripts (as template). In the first round, RT-PCR was carried out with HTBI primers, and a multiplex PCR formed the second round. TCRdb independently ran MiXCR on the multiplex PCR reads; one entry per CDR3 protein. The data hold hundreds of thousands of distinct CDR3 sequences, with 22% observed a single time. Diagnosis used clinical symptoms, serum thyroxine, TRAb, thyroid ultrasound and orbital computed tomography.

Sequenced: peripheral blood. The V gene is TRBV6-5, the J gene TRBJ2-7; 7 bases align to TRBD1. The sequence was collected from a woman aged 18-29 years with stable Graves' hyperthyroidism. Some clones in this sample may be carry-over from other donors' samples. This CDR3 reads CASSYHRRQGSSYEQYF. The CDR3 nucleotides are TGTGCCAGCAGTTACCACCGGAGACAGGGTAGCTCCTACGAGCAGTACTTC.